This TCR beta chain originates from a study of blood T cell repertoires in COVID-19. Overall study context: Donors in the United States, Italy and Spain gave samples during acute or convalescent COVID-19.

The protocol was immunoSEQ multiplex PCR, while the TCRdb copy is restricted to in-frame clones and leaves out a portion. The sample lists fewer than 200,000 clones, around 83% seen once, with less than 3.5% in the top ten. Participants reported their clinical history, and cohort assignment relied on those reports. The clonotype originates from a woman aged 25 to 39 who had been exposed to COVID-19. Input material: PBMCs or T cells enriched from blood (not recorded which).

In nucleotides, the CDR3 is TGTGCCAGCAGCTTAAGGGGAGGAAACACCATATATTTT. Translation: CASSLRGGNTIYF. V gene TRBV7-2 combines with J gene TRBJ1-3, with D possibly matching TRBD1 (5 bases). The V and J ends lost 2 bases and 4 bases respectively, with 6 bases between them. This CDR3 region has 13 residues. Germline V CDR1 and CDR2: SGHTA, FQGNSA.